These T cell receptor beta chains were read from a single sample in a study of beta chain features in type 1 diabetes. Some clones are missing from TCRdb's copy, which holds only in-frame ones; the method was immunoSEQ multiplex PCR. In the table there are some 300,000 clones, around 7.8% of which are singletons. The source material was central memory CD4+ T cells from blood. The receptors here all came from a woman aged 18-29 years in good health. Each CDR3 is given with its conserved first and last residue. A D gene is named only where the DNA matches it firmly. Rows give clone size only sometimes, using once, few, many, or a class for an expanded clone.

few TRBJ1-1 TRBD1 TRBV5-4 CASSLAGQGGTEAFF TGTGCCAGCAGCTTGGCGGGACAGGGGGGCACTGAAGCTTTCTTT
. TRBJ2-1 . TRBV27 CASSLVPAGVYNEQFF TGTGCCAGCAGTTTGGTCCCAGCAGGGGTATACAATGAGCAGTTCTTC
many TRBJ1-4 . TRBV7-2 CASSPQGEKLFF TGTGCCAGCAGCCCTCAGGGTGAAAAACTGTTTTTT
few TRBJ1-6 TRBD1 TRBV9 CASSSGGGTGSPLHF TGTGCCAGCAGCTCAGGGGGGGGAACGGGTTCACCCCTCCACTTT
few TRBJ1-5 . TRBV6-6 CASSNRELNGQPQHF TGTGCCAGCAGTAACAGGGAGTTGAACGGTCAGCCCCAGCATTTT
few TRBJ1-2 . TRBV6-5 CASSYGFGYTF TGTGCCAGCAGTTATGGCTTCGGCTACACCTTC
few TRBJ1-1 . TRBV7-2 CASSLTGGNTEAFF TGTGCCAGCAGCTTAACGGGGGGGAACACTGAAGCTTTCTTT
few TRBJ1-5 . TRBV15 CATSRDPAQPQHF TGTGCCACCAGCAGAGATCCGGCTCAGCCCCAGCATTTT
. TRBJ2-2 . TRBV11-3 CASSFGGLGTGELFF TGTGCCAGCAGCTTCGGGGGGCTCGGCACCGGGGAGCTGTTTTTT
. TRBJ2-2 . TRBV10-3 CAISELGTGELFF TGTGCCATCAGTGAGCTGGGGACCGGGGAGCTGTTTTTT
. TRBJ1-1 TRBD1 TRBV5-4 CASSQGTGRMNTEAFF TGCGCCAGCAGCCAAGGGACAGGTCGGATGAACACTGAAGCTTTCTTT
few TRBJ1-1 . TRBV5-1 CASSIRPENTEAFF TGCGCCAGCAGCATCCGGCCGGAGAACACTGAAGCTTTCTTT
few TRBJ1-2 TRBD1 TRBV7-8 CASSLVVQGGGYTF TGTGCCAGCAGCTTAGTCGTCCAGGGGGGTGGCTACACCTTC
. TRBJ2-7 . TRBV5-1 CASSPGTGNSYEQYF TGCGCCAGCAGCCCCGGGACGGGCAACTCCTACGAGCAGTACTTC
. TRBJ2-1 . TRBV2 CASNGVPGQFF TGTGCCAGCAATGGGGTACCGGGTCAGTTCTTC
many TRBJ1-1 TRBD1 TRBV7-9 CASSLERQGNTEAFF TGTGCCAGCAGCTTAGAGCGACAGGGGAACACTGAAGCTTTCTTT
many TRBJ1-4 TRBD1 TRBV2 CASNGQGRANEKLFF TGTGCCAGCAACGGACAGGGGCGTGCTAATGAAAAACTGTTTTTT
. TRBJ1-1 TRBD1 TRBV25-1 CASSHPPSTGRGTEAFF TGTGCCAGCAGTCACCCGCCCTCGACAGGGAGGGGTACTGAAGCTTTCTTT
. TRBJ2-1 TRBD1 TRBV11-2 CASSKRGQGLAIPDEQFF TGTGCCAGCAGTAAAAGAGGACAGGGATTAGCGATACCTGACGAGCAGTTCTTC
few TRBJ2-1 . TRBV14 CASSQDWAGWSYNEQFF TGTGCCAGCAGCCAAGATTGGGCGGGATGGTCCTACAATGAGCAGTTCTTC
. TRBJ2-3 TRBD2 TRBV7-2 CASSRDGGGTDTQYF TGTGCCAGCAGCCGGGATGGGGGGGGCACAGATACGCAGTATTTT
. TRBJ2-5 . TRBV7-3 CASSSYSETQYF TGTGCCAGCAGCTCCTATTCAGAGACCCAGTACTTC
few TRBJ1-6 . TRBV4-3 CASSQDGQRYNSPLHF TGCGCCAGCAGCCAAGATGGGCAGAGATATAATTCACCCCTCCACTTT
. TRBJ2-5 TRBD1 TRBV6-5 CASSYGGQGSGTQYF TGTGCCAGCAGTTACGGGGGACAGGGGTCGGGGACCCAGTACTTC
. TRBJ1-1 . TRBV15 CATARWQNTEAFF TGTGCCACCGCTCGCTGGCAGAACACTGAAGCTTTCTTT
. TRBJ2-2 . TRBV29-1 CSVDGNTGELFF TGCAGCGTTGACGGGAACACCGGGGAGCTGTTTTTT
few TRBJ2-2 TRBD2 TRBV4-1 CASSSGGTINTGELFF TGCGCCAGCAGTTCCGGGGGGACTATAAACACCGGGGAGCTGTTTTTT
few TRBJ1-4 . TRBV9 CASSPRITNEKLFF TGTGCCAGCAGTCCCCGGATCACTAATGAAAAACTGTTTTTT
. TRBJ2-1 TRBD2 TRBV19 CASTVLAGYNEQFF TGTGCCAGTACGGTACTAGCGGGCTACAATGAGCAGTTCTTC
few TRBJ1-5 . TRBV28 CASFTRGIGNQPQHF TGTGCCAGCTTTACGAGGGGAATCGGCAATCAGCCCCAGCATTTT
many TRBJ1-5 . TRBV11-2 CASSLGGSNQPQHF TGTGCCAGCAGCTTAGGGGGTTCCAATCAGCCCCAGCATTTT
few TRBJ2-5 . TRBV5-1 CASSSRQGQETQYF TGCGCCAGCAGCTCACGCCAGGGGCAAGAGACCCAGTACTTC
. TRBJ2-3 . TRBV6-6 CASSPQDTQYF TGTGCCAGCAGTCCCCAGGATACGCAGTATTTT
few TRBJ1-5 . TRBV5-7 CASSKIREGVSNQPQHF TGTGCCAGCAGCAAAATTCGGGAGGGAGTTAGCAATCAGCCCCAGCATTTT
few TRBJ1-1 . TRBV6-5 CASGEGPGLWAFF TGTGCCAGCGGGGAGGGCCCAGGCCTATGGGCTTTCTTT